This TCR beta chain was recovered during a study of CXCR3-negative and CXCR3-positive naive CD8 T cells. For the study at large: Roughly 135 million TRB reads were obtained overall (about 1.5 +/- 0.3 million per library). General study results and limits: CXCR3-positive naive cells had TRB CDR3s that were more hydrophobic than CXCR3-negative naive cells had.

It was by 5' RACE with UMI labels that the TRB cDNA libraries were prepared. TCRdb reanalyzed the 5' RACE reads, giving one entry per CDR3 protein sequence and no DNA. Its table lists about 120,000 distinct CDR3 sequences. Turning to this clonotype: Its antigen remains unknown.

This CDR3 has 14 amino acids. Germline CDR1 SNHLY, CDR2 FYNNEI. The receptor was derived from a human donor in good health. Some clones in this sample may be carry-over from other donors' samples. V and J are TRBV2 and TRBJ2-5. Sequencing was performed on naive CXCR3+ CD8+ T cells from blood. The subset was: CD45RO-CCR7+CD27+CD95- naive CD8+ T cells expressing CXCR3 (TNR3+). Here the CDR3 reads CASSEGTDQETQYF.